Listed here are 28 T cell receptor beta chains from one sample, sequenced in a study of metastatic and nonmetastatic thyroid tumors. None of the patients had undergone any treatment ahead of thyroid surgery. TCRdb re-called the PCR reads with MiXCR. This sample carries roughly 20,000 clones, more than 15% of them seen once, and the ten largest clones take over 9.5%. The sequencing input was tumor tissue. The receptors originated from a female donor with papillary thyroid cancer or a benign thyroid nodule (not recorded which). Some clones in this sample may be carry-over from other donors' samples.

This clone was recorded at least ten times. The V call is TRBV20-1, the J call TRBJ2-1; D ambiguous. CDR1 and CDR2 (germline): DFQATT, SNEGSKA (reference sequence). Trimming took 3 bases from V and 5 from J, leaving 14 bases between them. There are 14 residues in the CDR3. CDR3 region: CSASTGGGNNEQFF. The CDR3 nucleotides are TGCAGTGCTAGTACGGGTGGCGGAAACAATGAGCAGTTCTTC.

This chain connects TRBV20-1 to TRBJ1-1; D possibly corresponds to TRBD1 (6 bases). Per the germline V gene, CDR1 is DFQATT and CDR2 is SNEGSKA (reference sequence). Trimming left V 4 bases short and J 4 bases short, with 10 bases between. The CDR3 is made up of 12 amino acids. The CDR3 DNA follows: TGCAGTGCTACCAGGGGTATCACTGAAGCTTTCTTT. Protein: CSATRGITEAFF.

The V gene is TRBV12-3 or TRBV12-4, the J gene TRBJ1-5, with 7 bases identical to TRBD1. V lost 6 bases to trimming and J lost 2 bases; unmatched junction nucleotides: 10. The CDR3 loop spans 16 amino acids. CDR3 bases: TGTGCCAGCAGCTATTTTACCAGGGGGGGCAATCAGCCCCAGCATTTT. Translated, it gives CASSYFTRGGNQPQHF.

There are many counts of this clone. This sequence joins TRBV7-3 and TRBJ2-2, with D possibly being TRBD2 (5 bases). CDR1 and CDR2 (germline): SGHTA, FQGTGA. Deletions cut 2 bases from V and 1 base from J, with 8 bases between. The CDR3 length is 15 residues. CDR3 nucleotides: TGTGCCAGCAGCTTAGAGGGTAGGAACACCGGGGAGCTGTTTTTT. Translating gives CASSLEGRNTGELFF.

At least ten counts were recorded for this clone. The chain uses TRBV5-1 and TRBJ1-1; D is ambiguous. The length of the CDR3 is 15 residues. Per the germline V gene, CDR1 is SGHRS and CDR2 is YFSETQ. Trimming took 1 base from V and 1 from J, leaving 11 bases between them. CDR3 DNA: TGCGCCAGCAGCTTGATCGGGAGGTCGAACACTGAAGCTTTCTTT. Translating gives CASSLIGRSNTEAFF.

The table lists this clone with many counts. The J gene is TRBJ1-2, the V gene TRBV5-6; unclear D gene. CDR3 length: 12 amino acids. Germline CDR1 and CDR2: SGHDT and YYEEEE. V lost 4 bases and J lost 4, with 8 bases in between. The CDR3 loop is CASSVGSYGYTF. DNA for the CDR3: TGTGCCAGCAGCGTTGGCTCCTATGGCTACACCTTC.

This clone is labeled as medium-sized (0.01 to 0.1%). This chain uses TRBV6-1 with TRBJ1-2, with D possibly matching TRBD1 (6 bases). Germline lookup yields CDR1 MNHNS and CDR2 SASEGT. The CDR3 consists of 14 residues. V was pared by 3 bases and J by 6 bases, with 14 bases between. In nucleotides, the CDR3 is TGTGCCAGCAGTGAGGGGGGCACGGGTGATGGCTACACCTTC. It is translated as CASSEGGTGDGYTF.

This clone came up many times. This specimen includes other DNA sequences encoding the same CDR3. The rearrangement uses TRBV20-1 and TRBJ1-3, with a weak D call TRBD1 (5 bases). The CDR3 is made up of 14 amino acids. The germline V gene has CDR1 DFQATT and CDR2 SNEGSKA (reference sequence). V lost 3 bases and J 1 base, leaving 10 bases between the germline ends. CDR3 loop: CSARGPISGNTIYF. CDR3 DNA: TGCAGTGCTAGGGGACCGATTTCTGGAAACACCATATATTTT.

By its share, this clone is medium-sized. The CDR3 nucleotides read TGTGCCACCAGCAGAGTGTCCTATGGCTACACCTTC. Amino acid sequence: CATSRVSYGYTF. The J gene is TRBJ1-2, the V gene TRBV15; D uncertain. The CDR3 runs to 12 residues. Trimming shortened V by 1 base and J by 4 bases, and 4 bases separated the two germline ends. Germline CDR1 LNHNV, CDR2 YYDKDF (reference sequence).

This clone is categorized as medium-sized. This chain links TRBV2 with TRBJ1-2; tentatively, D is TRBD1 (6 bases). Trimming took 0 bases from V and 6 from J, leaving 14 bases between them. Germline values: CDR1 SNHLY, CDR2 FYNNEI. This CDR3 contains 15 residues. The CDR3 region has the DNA TGTGCCAGCAGTGAAGCGCTGGGACATGTGAATGGCTACACCTTC. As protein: CASSEALGHVNGYTF.

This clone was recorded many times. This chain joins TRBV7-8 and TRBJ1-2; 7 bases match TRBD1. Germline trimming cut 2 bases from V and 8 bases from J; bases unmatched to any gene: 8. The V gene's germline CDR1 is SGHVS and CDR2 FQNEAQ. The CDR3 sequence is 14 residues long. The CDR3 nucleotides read TGTGCCAGCAGCTTAATCGACAGGGCGAGGGGCTACACCTTC. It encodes CASSLIDRARGYTF.

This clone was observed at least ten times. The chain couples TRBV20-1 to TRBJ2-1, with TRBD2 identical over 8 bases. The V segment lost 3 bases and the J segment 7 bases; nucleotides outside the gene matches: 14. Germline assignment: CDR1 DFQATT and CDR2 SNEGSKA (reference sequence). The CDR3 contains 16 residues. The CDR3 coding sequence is TGCAGTGCTAGGCCGGGAGGGCCTAATTTCAGAAATGAGCAGTTCTTC. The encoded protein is CSARPGGPNFRNEQFF.

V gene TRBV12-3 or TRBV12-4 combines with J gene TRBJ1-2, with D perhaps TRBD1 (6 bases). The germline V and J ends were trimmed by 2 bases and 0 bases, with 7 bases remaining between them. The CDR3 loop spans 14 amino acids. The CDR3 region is CASSLWTANYGYTF. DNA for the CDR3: TGTGCCAGCAGTTTATGGACAGCTAACTATGGCTACACCTTC.

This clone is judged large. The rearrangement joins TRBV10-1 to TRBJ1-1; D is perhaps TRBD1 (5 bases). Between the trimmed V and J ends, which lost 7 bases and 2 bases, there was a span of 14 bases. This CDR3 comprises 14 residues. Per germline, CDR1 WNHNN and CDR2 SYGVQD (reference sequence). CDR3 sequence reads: CASILLGPNTEAFF. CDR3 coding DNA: TGCGCCAGCATTTTATTGGGGCCCAACACTGAAGCTTTCTTT.

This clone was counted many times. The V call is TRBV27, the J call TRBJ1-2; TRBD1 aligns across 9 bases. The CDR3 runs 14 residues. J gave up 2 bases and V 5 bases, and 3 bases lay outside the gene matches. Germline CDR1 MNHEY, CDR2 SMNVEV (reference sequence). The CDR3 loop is CASSGQGFNYGYTF. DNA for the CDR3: TGTGCCAGCAGTGGACAGGGGTTCAACTATGGCTACACCTTC.

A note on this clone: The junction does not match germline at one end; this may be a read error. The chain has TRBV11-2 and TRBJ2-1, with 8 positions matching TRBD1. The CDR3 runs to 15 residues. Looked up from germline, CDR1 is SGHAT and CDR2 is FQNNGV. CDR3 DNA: TGTGCCAGCAGCTTATTCAGGGGGCTTTGCAATGAGCATTTCTTC. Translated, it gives CASSLFRGLCNEHFF.

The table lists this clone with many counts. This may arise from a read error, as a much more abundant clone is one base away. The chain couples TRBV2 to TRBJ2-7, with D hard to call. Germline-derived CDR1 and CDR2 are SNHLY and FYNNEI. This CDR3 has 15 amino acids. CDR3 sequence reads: CASSEAELYSYEQHF. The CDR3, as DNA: TGTGCCAGCAGTGAAGCAGAGCTCTACTCCTACGAGCAGCACTTC.

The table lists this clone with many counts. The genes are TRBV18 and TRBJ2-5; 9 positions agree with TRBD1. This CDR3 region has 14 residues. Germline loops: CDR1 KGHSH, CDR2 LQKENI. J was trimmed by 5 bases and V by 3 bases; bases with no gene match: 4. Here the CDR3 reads CASSPRDRAETQYF. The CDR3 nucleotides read TGTGCCAGCTCACCTCGGGACAGGGCCGAGACCCAGTACTTC.

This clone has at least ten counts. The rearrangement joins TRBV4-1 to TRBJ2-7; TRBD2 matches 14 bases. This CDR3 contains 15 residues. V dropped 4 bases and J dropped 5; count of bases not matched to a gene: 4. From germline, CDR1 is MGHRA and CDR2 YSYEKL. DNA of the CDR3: TGCGCCAGCAGCCCGGGACTAGCGGGAGCAAACGAGCAGTACTTC. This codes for CASSPGLAGANEQYF.

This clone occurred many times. The DNA for the CDR3 is TGTGCCAGCAGCCGAACCCTTAGCGGGGAGGGGGCAGATACGCAGTATTTT. It is translated as CASSRTLSGEGADTQYF. The chain has TRBV7-3 and TRBJ2-3, with 8 nucleotides matching TRBD2. The ends lost 5 bases at V and 4 bases at J; junction bases unmatched: 14. This CDR3 is 17 amino acids long. Germline V gives CDR1 SGHTA, CDR2 FQGTGA.

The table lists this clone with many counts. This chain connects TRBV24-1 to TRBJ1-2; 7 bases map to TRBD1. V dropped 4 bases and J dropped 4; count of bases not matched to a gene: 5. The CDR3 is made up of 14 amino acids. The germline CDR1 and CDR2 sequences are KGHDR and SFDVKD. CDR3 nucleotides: TGTGCCACCAGTGACTCAGGGGGTGGCTATGGCTACACCTTC. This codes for CATSDSGGGYGYTF.

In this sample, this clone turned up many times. The CDR3 coding sequence is TGTGCCAGCCGCTCTACAGGGGGCACCGGGGAGCTGTTTTTT. Translated: CASRSTGGTGELFF. The rearrangement joins TRBV7-3 to TRBJ2-2; 8 nucleotides line up with TRBD1. V dropped 8 bases and J dropped 4; count of bases not matched to a gene: 6. The CDR3 has 14 residues. Germline V gene lookup returns CDR1 SGHTA and CDR2 FQGTGA.

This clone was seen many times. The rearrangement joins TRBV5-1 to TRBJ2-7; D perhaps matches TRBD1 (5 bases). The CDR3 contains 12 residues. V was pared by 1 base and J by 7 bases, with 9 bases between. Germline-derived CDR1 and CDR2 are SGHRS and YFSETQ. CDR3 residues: CASSLTGGEQYF. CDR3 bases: TGCGCCAGCAGCTTGACAGGCGGAGAGCAGTACTTC.

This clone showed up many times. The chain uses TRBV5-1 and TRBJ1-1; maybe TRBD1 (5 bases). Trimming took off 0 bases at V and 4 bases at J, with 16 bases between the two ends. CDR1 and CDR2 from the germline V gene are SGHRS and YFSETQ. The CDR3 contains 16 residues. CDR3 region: CASSLGGWQRSTEAFF. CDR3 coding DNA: TGCGCCAGCAGCTTGGGGGGGTGGCAACGGAGCACTGAAGCTTTCTTT.

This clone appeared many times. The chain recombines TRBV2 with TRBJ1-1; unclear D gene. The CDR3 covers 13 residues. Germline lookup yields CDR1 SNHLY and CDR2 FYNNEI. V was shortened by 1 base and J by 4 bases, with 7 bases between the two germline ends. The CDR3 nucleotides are TGTGCCAGCAGTGAAGGGGGAAGCACTGAAGCTTTCTTT. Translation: CASSEGGSTEAFF.

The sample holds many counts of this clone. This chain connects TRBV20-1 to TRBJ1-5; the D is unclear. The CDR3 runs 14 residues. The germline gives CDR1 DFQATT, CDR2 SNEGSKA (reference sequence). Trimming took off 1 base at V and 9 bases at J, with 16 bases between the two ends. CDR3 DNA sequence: TGCAGTGCTAGAGTCGGGCAGGTTTTGGGGCCCCAGCATTTT. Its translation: CSARVGQVLGPQHF.

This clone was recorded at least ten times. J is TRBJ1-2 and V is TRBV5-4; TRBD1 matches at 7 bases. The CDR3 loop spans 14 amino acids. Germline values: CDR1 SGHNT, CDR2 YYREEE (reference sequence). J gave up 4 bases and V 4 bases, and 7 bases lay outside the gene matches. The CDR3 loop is CASSIMTGTYGYTF. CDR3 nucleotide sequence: TGTGCCAGCAGCATTATGACAGGGACCTATGGCTACACCTTC.

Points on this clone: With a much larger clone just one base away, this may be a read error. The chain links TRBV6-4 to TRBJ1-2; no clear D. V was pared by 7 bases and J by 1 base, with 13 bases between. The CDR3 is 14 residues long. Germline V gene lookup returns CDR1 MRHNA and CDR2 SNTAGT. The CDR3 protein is CASKKRVVNYGYTF. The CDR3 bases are TGTGCCAGCAAGAAACGGGTAGTTAACTATGGCTACACCTTC.